This TCR beta chain was sequenced during a study of blood T cell repertoires in COVID-19. On the study more broadly: The analysed material was cDNA or gDNA that came from T cells, B-cell-depleted T cells, or PBMCs.

Profiled with immunoSEQ multiplex PCR; TCRdb holds only in-frame clones, not every one. The sample yields roughly 210,000 clones, around 84% seen once. The TCR was taken from a woman aged 80 or over with COVID-19, enrolled during active disease. Sequences were obtained from peripheral blood.

The CDR3 is CASIALAGGNEQFF. The CDR3 DNA follows: TGTGCCAGCATAGCACTAGCGGGTGGGAATGAGCAGTTCTTC. The chain couples TRBV2 to TRBJ2-1; 9 bases are a match to TRBD2. CDR3 length: 14 amino acids. The V segment lost 7 bases and the J segment 7 bases; nucleotides outside the gene matches: 8. Per the germline V gene, CDR1 is SNHLY and CDR2 is FYNNEI. The whole variable domain, remainder taken from reference TRBV2 and TRBJ2-1, is EPEVTQTPSHQVTQMGQEVILRCVPISNHLYFYWYRQILGQKVEFLVSFYNNEISEKSEIFDDQFSVERPDGSNFTLKIRSTKLEDSAMYFCASIALAGGNEQFFGPGTRLTVL.